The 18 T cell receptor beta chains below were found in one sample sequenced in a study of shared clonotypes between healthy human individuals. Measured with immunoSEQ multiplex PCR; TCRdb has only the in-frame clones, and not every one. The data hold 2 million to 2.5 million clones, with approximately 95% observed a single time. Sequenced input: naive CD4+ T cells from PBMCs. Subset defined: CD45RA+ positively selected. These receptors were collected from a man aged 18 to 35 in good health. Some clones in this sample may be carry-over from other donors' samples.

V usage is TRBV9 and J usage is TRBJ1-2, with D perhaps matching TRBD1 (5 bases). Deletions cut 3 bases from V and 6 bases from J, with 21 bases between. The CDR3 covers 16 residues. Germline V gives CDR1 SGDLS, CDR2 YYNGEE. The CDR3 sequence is CASSDPRDPIGDGYTF. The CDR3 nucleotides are TGTGCCAGCAGCGACCCCAGGGACCCCATAGGGGATGGCTACACCTTC.

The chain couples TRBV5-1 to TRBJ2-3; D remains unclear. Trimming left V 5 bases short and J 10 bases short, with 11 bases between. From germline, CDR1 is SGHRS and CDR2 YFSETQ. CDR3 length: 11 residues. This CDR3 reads CASRGLDAQYF. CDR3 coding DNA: TGCGCCAGCAGAGGCCTTGATGCGCAGTATTTT.

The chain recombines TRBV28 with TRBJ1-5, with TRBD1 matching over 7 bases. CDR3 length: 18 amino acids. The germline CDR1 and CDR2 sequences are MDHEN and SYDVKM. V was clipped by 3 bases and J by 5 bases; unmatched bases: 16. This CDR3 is CASSFLLTNRGIYQPQHF. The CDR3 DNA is TGTGCCAGCAGTTTCTTACTAACAAACAGGGGCATTTATCAGCCCCAGCATTTT.

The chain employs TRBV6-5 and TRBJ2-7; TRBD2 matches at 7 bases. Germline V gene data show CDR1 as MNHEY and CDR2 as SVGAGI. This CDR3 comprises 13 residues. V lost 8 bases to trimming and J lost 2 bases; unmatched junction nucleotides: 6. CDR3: CASRGGYTYEQYF. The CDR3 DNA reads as TGTGCCAGCCGGGGAGGGTATACCTACGAGCAGTACTTC.

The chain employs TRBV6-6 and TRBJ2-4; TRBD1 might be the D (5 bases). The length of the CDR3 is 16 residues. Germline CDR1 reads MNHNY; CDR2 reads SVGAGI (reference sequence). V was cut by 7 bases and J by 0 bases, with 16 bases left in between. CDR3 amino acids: CASTHRTSLAKNIQYF. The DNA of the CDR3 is TGTGCCAGCACGCACAGGACCTCTTTAGCCAAAAACATTCAGTACTTC.

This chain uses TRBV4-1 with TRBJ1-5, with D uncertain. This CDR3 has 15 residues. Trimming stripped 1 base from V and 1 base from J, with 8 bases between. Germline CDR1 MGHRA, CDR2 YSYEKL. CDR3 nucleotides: TGCGCCAGCAGCCAAGCTCCAGTAAGCAATCAGCCCCAGCATTTT. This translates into CASSQAPVSNQPQHF.

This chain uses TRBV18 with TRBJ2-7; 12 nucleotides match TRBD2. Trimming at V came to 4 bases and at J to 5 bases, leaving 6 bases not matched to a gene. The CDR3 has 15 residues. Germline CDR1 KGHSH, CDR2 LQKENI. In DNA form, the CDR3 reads TGTGCCAGCTCACTCGGACTAGCGGGAAGCAACGAGCAGTACTTC. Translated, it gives CASSLGLAGSNEQYF.

CDR3 amino acids: CASIGREEYEQYF. In nucleotides, the CDR3 is TGTGCCAGTATAGGGAGGGAGGAATACGAGCAGTACTTC. V is TRBV19 and J is TRBJ2-7; 7 bases match TRBD2. V was pared by 7 bases and J by 4 bases, with 7 bases of the junction left unmatched. This CDR3 has 13 amino acids. The V gene's germline CDR1 is LNHDA and CDR2 SQIVND (reference sequence).

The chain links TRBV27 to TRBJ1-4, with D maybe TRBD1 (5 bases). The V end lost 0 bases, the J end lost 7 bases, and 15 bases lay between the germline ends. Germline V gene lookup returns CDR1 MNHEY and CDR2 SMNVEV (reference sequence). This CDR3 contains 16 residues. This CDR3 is CASSLSRAGLGEKLFF. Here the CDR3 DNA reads TGTGCCAGCAGTTTATCTCGGGCAGGGTTGGGTGAAAAACTGTTTTTT.

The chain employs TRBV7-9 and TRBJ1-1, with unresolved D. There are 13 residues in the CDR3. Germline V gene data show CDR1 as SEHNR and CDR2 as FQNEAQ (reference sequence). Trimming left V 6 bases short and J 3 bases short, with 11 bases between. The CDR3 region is CASSKTPDTEAFF. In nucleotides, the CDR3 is TGTGCCAGCAGTAAAACACCTGACACTGAAGCTTTCTTT.

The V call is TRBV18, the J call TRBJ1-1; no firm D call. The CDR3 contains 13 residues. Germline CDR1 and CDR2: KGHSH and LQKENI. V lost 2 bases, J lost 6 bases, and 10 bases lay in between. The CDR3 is CASSPSGVAEAFF. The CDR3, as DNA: TGTGCCAGCTCACCATCGGGAGTAGCTGAAGCTTTCTTT.

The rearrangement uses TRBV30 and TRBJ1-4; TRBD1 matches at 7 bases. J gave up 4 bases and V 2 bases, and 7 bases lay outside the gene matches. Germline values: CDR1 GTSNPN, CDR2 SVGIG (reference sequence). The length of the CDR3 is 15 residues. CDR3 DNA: TGTGCCTGGAGTAATAACAGGGGCCTTAATGAAAAACTGTTTTTT. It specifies CAWSNNRGLNEKLFF.

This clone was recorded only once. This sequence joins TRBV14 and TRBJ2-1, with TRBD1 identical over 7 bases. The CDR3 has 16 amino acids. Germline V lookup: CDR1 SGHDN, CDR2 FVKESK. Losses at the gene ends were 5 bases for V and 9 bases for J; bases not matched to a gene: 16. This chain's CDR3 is CASSELGRGPWSEQFF. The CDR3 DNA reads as TGTGCCAGCAGCGAGCTAGGAAGGGGGCCCTGGAGTGAGCAGTTCTTC. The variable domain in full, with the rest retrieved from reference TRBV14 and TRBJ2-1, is EAGVTQFPSHSVIEKGQTVTLRCDPISGHDNLYWYRRVMGKEIKFLLHFVKESKQDESGMPNNRFLAERTGGTYSTLKVQPAELEDSGVYFCASSELGRGPWSEQFFGPGTRLTVL.

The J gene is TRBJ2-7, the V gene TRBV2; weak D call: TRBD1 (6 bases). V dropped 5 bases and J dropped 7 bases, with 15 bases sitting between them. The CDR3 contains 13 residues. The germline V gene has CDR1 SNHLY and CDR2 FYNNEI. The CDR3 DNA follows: TGTGCCAGCAGTTACAGGGTAGAGCGGGAGCAGTACTTC. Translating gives CASSYRVEREQYF.

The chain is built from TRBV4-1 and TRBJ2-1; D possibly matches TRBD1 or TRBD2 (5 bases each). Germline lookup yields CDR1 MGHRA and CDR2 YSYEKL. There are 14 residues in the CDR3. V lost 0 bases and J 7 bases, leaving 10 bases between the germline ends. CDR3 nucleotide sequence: TGCGCCAGCAGCCAAGATACTAGGGGAAATGAGCAGTTCTTC. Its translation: CASSQDTRGNEQFF.

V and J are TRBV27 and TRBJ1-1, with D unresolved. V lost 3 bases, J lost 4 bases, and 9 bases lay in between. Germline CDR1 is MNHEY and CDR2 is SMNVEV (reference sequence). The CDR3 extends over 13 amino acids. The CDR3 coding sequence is TGTGCCAGCAGTTTCTACCGGCTCACTGAAGCTTTCTTT. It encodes CASSFYRLTEAFF.

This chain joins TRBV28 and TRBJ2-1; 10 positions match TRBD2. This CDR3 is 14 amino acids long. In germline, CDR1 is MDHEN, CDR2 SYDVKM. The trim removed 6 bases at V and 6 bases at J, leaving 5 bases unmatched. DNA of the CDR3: TGTGCCAGCAGGGGAGCGGGAGGGGGCAATGAGCAGTTCTTC. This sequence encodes CASRGAGGGNEQFF.

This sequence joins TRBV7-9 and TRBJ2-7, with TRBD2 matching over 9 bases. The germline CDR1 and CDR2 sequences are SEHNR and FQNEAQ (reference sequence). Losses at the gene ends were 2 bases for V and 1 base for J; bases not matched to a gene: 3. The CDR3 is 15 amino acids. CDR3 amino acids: CASSLLAGGSYEQYF. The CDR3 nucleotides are TGTGCCAGCAGCTTATTGGCGGGAGGGTCCTACGAGCAGTACTTC.